This T cell receptor (beta chain) was identified in a study of cytomegalovirus exposure and HLA in healthy donors. Study-wide findings and caveats: Cytomegalovirus status, reportedly, was diagnosed with high specificity and sensitivity by the classifier.

A remark on this clone: The target antigen is unknown.

TCRdb's table, derived via immunoSEQ multiplex PCR, lists solely in-frame clones and lacks some. The table has tens of thousands of clones, about 88% seen once. The CDR3 has 13 residues. The V gene's germline CDR1 is SGHNT and CDR2 YYREEE (reference sequence). The ends lost 4 bases at V and 9 bases at J; junction bases unmatched: 8. Sequencing used PBMCs. The TCR was taken from a woman aged 25 to 39 in good health and CMV-seronegative. The V call is TRBV5-4, the J call TRBJ1-1; 8 positions agree with TRBD1. The CDR3 reads CASSDDRGRKAFF. The CDR3 DNA is TGTGCCAGCAGCGATGACAGGGGACGAAAAGCTTTCTTT.